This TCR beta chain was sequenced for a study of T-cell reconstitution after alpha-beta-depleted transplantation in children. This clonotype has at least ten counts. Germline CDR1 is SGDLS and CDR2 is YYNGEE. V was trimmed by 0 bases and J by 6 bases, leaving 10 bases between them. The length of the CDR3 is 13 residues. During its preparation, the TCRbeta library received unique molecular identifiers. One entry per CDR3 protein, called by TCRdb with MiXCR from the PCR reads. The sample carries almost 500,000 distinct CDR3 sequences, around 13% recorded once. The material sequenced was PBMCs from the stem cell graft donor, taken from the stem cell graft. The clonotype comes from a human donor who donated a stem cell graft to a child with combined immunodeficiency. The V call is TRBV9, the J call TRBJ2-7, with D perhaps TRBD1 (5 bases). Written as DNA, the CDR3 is TGTGCCAGCAGCGTAGATGGGGCCTTCGAGCAGTACTTC. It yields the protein CASSVDGAFEQYF.